The entry below gives a single T cell receptor beta chain sequence along with its context. Its antigen is as yet unknown. The CDR3 sequence is 16 residues long. V dropped 4 bases and J dropped 10; count of bases not matched to a gene: 12. Germline-derived CDR1 and CDR2 are SGHDT and YYEEEE. This record comes from a study of shared clonotypes between healthy human individuals. Overall study findings and caveats: Deeper or shallower sequencing was expected to change how clonotypes are shared among donors.

Sequenced by immunoSEQ multiplex PCR; TCRdb stores in-frame clones only, minus some. This table has over a million clones, roughly 74% appearing once. The sequenced sample consisted of memory CD4+ T cells from PBMCs. The subset here: CD45RA-negative fraction. The rearrangement uses TRBV5-6 and TRBJ1-5, with 12 bases that match TRBD1. This clonotype originated in a man between 18 and 29 years old in good health. Some clones in this sample may be carry-over from other donors' samples. The DNA of the CDR3 is TGTGCCAGCAGCCAGGGGACAGGGGGCCTTAATGTTCCCCAGCATTTT. Translating it yields CASSQGTGGLNVPQHF. The whole variable domain, filled in from reference TRBV5-6 and TRBJ1-5, reads DAGVTQSPTHLIKTRGQQVTLRCSPKSGHDTVSWYQQALGQGPQFIFQYYEEEERQRGNFPDRFSGHQFPNYSSELNVNALLLGDSALYLCASSQGTGGLNVPQHFGDGTRLSIL.